This TCR beta chain was profiled in a study of blood T cells in healthy people across ages. Together with a sample-barcoded 5' primer, a J-beta primer mix was included in a second PCR lasting roughly 6 to 12 cycles. Template switching added a 12-random-nucleotide identifier to every cDNA molecule. TCRdb passed the 5' RACE reads through MiXCR, listing each CDR3 protein once. The sample has about 1.4 million distinct CDR3 sequences, roughly 64% seen once. There were healthy Caucasian individuals from Russia, aged about 6 to 95, serving as donors. V lost 7 bases and J lost 2; bases outside the gene matches: 3. Germline CDR1 SQVTM, CDR2 ANQGSEA. CDR3 length: 12 amino acids.

The rearrangement uses TRBV29-1 and TRBJ2-7; TRBD1 matches at 9 bases. The sequenced sample consisted of blood. The TCR originated in a man between 18 and 35 years old in good health. CDR3 in DNA: TGCAGCGGGGGGACAGGGACCTACGAGCAGTACTTC. Its protein product is CSGGTGTYEQYF.